This paragraph covers one TCR beta chain sequence. Its antigen is unknown. The data belong to a study of CD8 T cells in cerebrospinal fluid in Alzheimer's disease. Looking at the study overall: Plate-based nested PCR sequencing and droplet-based sequencing measured CSF T cell clonal expansion. General study results and limits: Compared with controls, mild cognitive impairment or Alzheimer's disease patients showed higher maximum CSF clone percentages.

No DNA is given; TCRdb re-called the 10x single-cell sequencing reads and lists each CDR3 protein once. Found here are roughly 1,700 distinct CDR3 sequences; the top ten clones hold approximately 8.8%. Germline V gene lookup returns CDR1 ENHRY and CDR2 SYGVKD. CDR3 length equals 13 residues. Neurodegeneration in patients was confirmed with biomarkers including neurofilament, amyloid-beta and tau. Droplet-based sequencing used CSF cells sorted as live with a live/dead marker. The clonotype was recovered from a human donor with mild cognitive impairment. The specimen was cerebrospinal fluid. The V gene is TRBV10-3, the J gene TRBJ2-5. The CDR3 sequence: CAISERLGETQYF.